What follows are 20 T cell receptor beta chains derived from one specimen sequenced in a study of T-cell reconstitution after alpha-beta-depleted transplantation in children. Unique molecular identifiers tagged the TCRbeta library. TCRdb used MiXCR to reprocess the PCR reads, holding one entry per CDR3 protein. The table records about a million distinct CDR3 sequences, roughly 29% of them present only once. Sequencing used PBMCs, mostly from graft donor cells, obtained 360 days after TCRalphabeta/CD19-depleted stem cell transplant. These receptors were obtained from a boy under three years old who had a stem cell transplant for SCID, so the T cells may come from the graft donor.

The chain recombines TRBV2 with TRBJ1-2; a possible D gene is TRBD1 (5 bases). Trimming stripped 6 bases from V and 5 bases from J, with 13 bases between. CDR1 and CDR2 from the germline V gene are SNHLY and FYNNEI. CDR3 length: 13 amino acids. The CDR3: CASRGDRRYGYTF. DNA for the CDR3: TGTGCCAGCAGGGGCGACAGACGGTATGGCTACACCTTC.

V gene TRBV4-3 combines with J gene TRBJ2-1; D uncertain. Germline V gene sequence: CDR1 LGHNA, CDR2 YSLEER. This CDR3 has 15 residues. V was cut by 0 bases and J by 8 bases, with 14 bases left in between. For the CDR3, the DNA is TGCGCCAGCAGCCAAGATTATGGGCCCGTCGATGAGCAGTTCTTC. Translation: CASSQDYGPVDEQFF.

This clonotype was detected only a few times. The chain employs TRBV9 and TRBJ1-1; weak D call: TRBD1 (6 bases). The CDR3 covers 17 residues. From germline, CDR1 is SGDLS and CDR2 YYNGEE. Trimming removed 0 bases from V and 6 bases from J, with 21 bases in between. The CDR3 region is CASSVAPGASLRPEAFF. The CDR3, as DNA: TGTGCCAGCAGCGTAGCGCCGGGGGCGTCCCTACGACCTGAAGCTTTCTTT.

The table lists this clonotype with a few counts. This chain connects TRBV12-3 or TRBV12-4 to TRBJ2-5, with 12 nucleotides matching TRBD2. The junction had 4 bases not matched to a gene; V was cut back by 3 bases and J by 2 bases. The CDR3 consists of 16 residues. The CDR3 nucleotides read TGTGCCAGCAGTTTCGCTCTAGCGGGGGGGCAAGAGACCCAGTACTTC. This codes for CASSFALAGGQETQYF.

The chain combines TRBV28 with TRBJ2-1; D tentatively fits TRBD1 or TRBD2 (5 bases each). The CDR3 is 15 amino acids. V lost 3 bases to trimming and J lost 6 bases, with 15 bases between them. Germline V gives CDR1 MDHEN, CDR2 SYDVKM. For the CDR3, the DNA is TGTGCCAGCAGTTTTTCGGCAGGGAGAATCAATGAGCAGTTCTTC. Residues: CASSFSAGRINEQFF.

V is TRBV12-3 or TRBV12-4 and J is TRBJ2-5; 8 nucleotides line up with TRBD2. This CDR3 region has 16 residues. V trimming: 1 base; J trimming: 5 bases; junction bases outside the gene matches: 9. Here the CDR3 reads CASSLGTSGRRETQYF. CDR3 nucleotides: TGTGCCAGCAGTTTAGGAACTAGCGGCCGGCGGGAGACCCAGTACTTC.

This clonotype has at least ten counts. The chain is built from TRBV15 and TRBJ2-7, with 8 bases fitting TRBD1. The germline CDR1 and CDR2 sequences are LNHNV and YYDKDF (reference sequence). V trimming: 3 bases; J trimming: 2 bases; junction bases outside the gene matches: 9. The CDR3 runs 16 residues. Here the CDR3 reads CATSRLPGGGTYEQYF. CDR3 nucleotides: TGTGCCACCAGCAGGTTACCAGGGGGCGGGACCTACGAGCAGTACTTC.

This chain links TRBV5-1 with TRBJ2-7, with D perhaps matching TRBD1 (5 bases). The CDR3 is 16 amino acids. Per the germline V gene, CDR1 is SGHRS and CDR2 is YFSETQ. V lost 5 bases to trimming and J lost 5 bases, with 23 bases between them. CDR3 region: CASRATAGKGANEQYF. The CDR3, as DNA: TGCGCCAGCAGAGCTACCGCAGGAAAAGGGGCGAACGAGCAGTACTTC.

This rearrangement joins TRBV7-8 to TRBJ2-7; 10 nucleotides agree with TRBD1. CDR1 SGHVS and CDR2 FQNEAQ come from the germline V gene. After removal of 5 bases from V and 5 bases from J, the junction contained 9 bases not matched to a gene. The CDR3 totals 15 residues. CDR3 protein: CASSRTGTGANEQYF. CDR3 bases: TGTGCCAGCAGCAGGACCGGGACAGGGGCAAACGAGCAGTACTTC.

The V and J genes are TRBV28 and TRBJ2-7, with D perhaps matching TRBD1 (5 bases). The germline V gene encodes CDR1 MDHEN and CDR2 SYDVKM. The CDR3 runs to 12 residues. Trimming left V 11 bases short and J 2 bases short, with 13 bases between. CDR3 DNA: TGTGCCTCCAGGGCCAGGACCTACGAGCAGTACTTC. Translating gives CASRARTYEQYF.

A few counts support this clonotype. J is TRBJ2-5 and V is TRBV20-1; TRBD2 matches 10 bases. The V gene's germline CDR1 is DFQATT and CDR2 SNEGSKA (reference sequence). V gave up 2 bases and J gave up 6 bases; unmatched junction bases: 9. The CDR3 extends over 15 amino acids. Here the CDR3 reads CSARTSGASVKTQYF. In nucleotides, the CDR3 is TGCAGTGCTAGAACTAGCGGGGCTAGTGTTAAGACCCAGTACTTC.

The rearrangement uses TRBV11-2 and TRBJ2-1, with a possible D match to TRBD1 (5 bases). V lost 5 bases and J 1 base, leaving 18 bases between the germline ends. The CDR3 is made up of 17 amino acids. Germline-derived CDR1 and CDR2 are SGHAT and FQNNGV. The CDR3: CASSPLLRRGSYNEQFF. Here the CDR3 DNA reads TGTGCCAGCAGCCCGCTACTCAGAAGGGGTTCCTACAATGAGCAGTTCTTC.

V is TRBV12-3 or TRBV12-4 and J is TRBJ1-4; D remains ambiguous. Deletions cut 4 bases from V and 4 bases from J, with 13 bases between. The CDR3 covers 15 residues. CDR3 bases: TGTGCCAGCAGTTACCAACGGACGATTAATGAAAAACTGTTTTTT. This sequence encodes CASSYQRTINEKLFF.

This clonotype has a handful of counts. The rearrangement links TRBV6-5 to TRBJ2-2; perhaps TRBD1 as D (6 bases). The CDR3 covers 19 residues. Germline V gives CDR1 MNHEY, CDR2 SVGAGI. The germline V and J ends were trimmed by 2 bases and 2 bases, with 21 bases remaining between them. DNA for the CDR3: TGTGCCAGCAGTTACCGCCCGCCCTCGGGACACGAAAACACCGGGGAGCTGTTTTTT. Amino acids: CASSYRPPSGHENTGELFF.

This clonotype was counted between two and nine times. The chain combines TRBV5-1 with TRBJ1-6; 7 nucleotides line up with TRBD1. The V gene end was trimmed by 4 bases and the J gene end by 7 bases; junction bases not matched to a gene: 11. The CDR3 length is 16 residues. Germline loops: CDR1 SGHRS, CDR2 YFSETQ. The CDR3: CASSPGWTGQNSPLHF. CDR3 coding DNA: TGCGCCAGCAGCCCCGGGTGGACAGGTCAAAATTCACCCCTCCACTTT.

V gene TRBV10-3 combines with J gene TRBJ1-2, with unresolved D. CDR3 size: 17 residues. Trimming took 3 bases from V and 7 from J, leaving 24 bases between them. Germline V gives CDR1 ENHRY, CDR2 SYGVKD. CDR3 sequence reads: CAISDPDPNPPIFGYTF. The CDR3 DNA reads as TGTGCCATCAGTGACCCGGACCCAAATCCACCTATTTTTGGCTACACCTTC.

This clonotype has a handful of counts. The chain couples TRBV20-1 to TRBJ2-2, with D maybe TRBD2 (5 bases). The CDR3 has 14 residues. The germline V and J ends were trimmed by 0 bases and 4 bases, with 9 bases remaining between them. In germline, CDR1 is DFQATT, CDR2 SNEGSKA (reference sequence). DNA for the CDR3: TGCAGTGCTAGAGAGCACCGGGGCACCGGGGAGCTGTTTTTT. It codes for CSAREHRGTGELFF.

The chain employs TRBV11-1 and TRBJ1-2, with a tentative D call TRBD1 (5 bases). There are 14 residues in the CDR3. Trimming left V 5 bases short and J 2 bases short, with 12 bases between. CDR1 and CDR2 (germline): SGHAT, FQDESV (reference sequence). CDR3 in amino acids: CASSPPTENYGYTF. For the CDR3, the DNA is TGTGCCAGCAGCCCGCCGACAGAGAACTATGGCTACACCTTC. The whole variable domain, remainder taken from reference TRBV11-1 and TRBJ1-2, is EAEVAQSPRYKITEKSQAVAFWCDPISGHATLYWYRQILGQGPELLVQFQDESVVDDSQLPKDRFSAERLKGVDSTLKIQPAELGDSAMYLCASSPPTENYGYTFGSGTRLTVV.

This clonotype was seen more than once but under ten times. V and J are TRBV20-1 and TRBJ1-1, with a possible D match to TRBD1 (6 bases). The germline CDR1 and CDR2 sequences are DFQATT and SNEGSKA (reference sequence). The ends were cut back, 3 bases at V and 5 bases at J, with 13 bases in the middle. CDR3 length: 13 amino acids. CDR3 residues: CSARRGGDTEAFF. As DNA, the CDR3 is TGCAGTGCTAGGAGGGGGGGAGATACTGAAGCTTTCTTT.

This clonotype was observed at least ten times. The chain uses TRBV12-3 or TRBV12-4 and TRBJ1-2, with D uncertain. Deletions cut 2 bases from V and 4 bases from J, with 8 bases between. The CDR3 has 13 amino acids. The CDR3 nucleotides are TGTGCCAGCAGTTTAACGCAGCTCTATGGCTACACCTTC. It specifies CASSLTQLYGYTF.